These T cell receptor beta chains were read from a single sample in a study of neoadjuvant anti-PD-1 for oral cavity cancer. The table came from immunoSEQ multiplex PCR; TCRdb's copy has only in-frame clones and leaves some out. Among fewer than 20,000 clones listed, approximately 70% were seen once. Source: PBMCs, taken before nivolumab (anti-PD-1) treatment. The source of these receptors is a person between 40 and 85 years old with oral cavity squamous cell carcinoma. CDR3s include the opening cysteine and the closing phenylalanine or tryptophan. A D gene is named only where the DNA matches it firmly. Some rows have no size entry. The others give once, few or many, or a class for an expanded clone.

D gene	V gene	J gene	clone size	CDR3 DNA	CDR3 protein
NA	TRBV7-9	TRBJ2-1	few	TGTGCCAGCAGCTGGGCTGGCAATGAGCAGTTCTTC	CASSWAGNEQFF
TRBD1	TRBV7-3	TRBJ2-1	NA	TGTGCCAGCAGCCCATACTCCCTAGGACAGGCCCGGGATGAGCAGTTCTTC	CASSPYSLGQARDEQFF
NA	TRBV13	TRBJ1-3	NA	TGTGCCAGCACCCTAGGGAGGGTCCATGGCGGAAACACCATATATTTT	CASTLGRVHGGNTIYF
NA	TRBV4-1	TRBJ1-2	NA	TGCGCCAGCAGCCAAGATCTGGGGACATGGAATGGCTACACCTTC	CASSQDLGTWNGYTF
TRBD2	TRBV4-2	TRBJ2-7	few	TGTGCCAGCAGCCAAGTGCAGCGGGAGTCCTACGAGCAGTACTTC	CASSQVQRESYEQYF
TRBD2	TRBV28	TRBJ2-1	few	TGTGCCAGCAGTTTAGGCGCTAGCGGGAGCTACAATGAGCAGTTCTTC	CASSLGASGSYNEQFF
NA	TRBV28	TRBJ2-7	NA	TGTGCCAGCAGCTACAGGTTCTACGAGCAGTACTTC	CASSYRFYEQYF
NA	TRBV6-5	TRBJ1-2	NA	TGTGCCAGCAGTATGGGTGGGGCGGATGGCTACACCTTC	CASSMGGADGYTF
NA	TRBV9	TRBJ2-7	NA	TGTGCCAGCAGCGCCGGCGGAGGGGGTGCCTACGAGCAGTACTTC	CASSAGGGGAYEQYF
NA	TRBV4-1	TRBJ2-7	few	TGCGCCAGCAGCCCGATTCTGGGACTCTCCCTTTTTGTGGGAGAGCAGTACTTC	CASSPILGLSLFVGEQYF
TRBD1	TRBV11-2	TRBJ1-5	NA	TGTGCCAGCAGCTTATCACAGGGGGTAAATCAGCCCCAGCATTTT	CASSLSQGVNQPQHF
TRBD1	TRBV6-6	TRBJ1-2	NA	TGTGCCAGCAGTTTAGGACAGGGGGGAAACTATGGCTACACCTTC	CASSLGQGGNYGYTF
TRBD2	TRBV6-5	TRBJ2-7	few	TGTGCCAGCAGGGATACTAGCGGGAGTAGCGAGCAGTACTTC	CASRDTSGSSEQYF
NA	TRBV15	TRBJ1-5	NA	TGTGCCACCAGCAGAGAAGGGACCCATCAGCCCCAGCATTTT	CATSREGTHQPQHF
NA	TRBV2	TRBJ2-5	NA	TGTGCCAGCAGTCCGAACGCTGAGCGGACCCAGTACTTC	CASSPNAERTQYF
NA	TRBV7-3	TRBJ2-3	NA	TGTGCCAGCAGCCCCGGGGGGCAGTGGGCAGATACGCAGTATTTT	CASSPGGQWADTQYF
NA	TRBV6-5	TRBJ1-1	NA	TGTGCCAGCAGTTACGTACCTCGGGGGGGCACTGAAGCTTTCTTT	CASSYVPRGGTEAFF
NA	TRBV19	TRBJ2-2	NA	TGTGCCAGTAGCCCTATCCAGGGGTGGGAGCTGTTTTTT	CASSPIQGWELFF
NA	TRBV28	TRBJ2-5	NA	TGTGCCAGCAGTCCTACGGACAGCAGGGGGGAAGAGACCCAGTACTTC	CASSPTDSRGEETQYF
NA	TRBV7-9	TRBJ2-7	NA	TGTGCCAGCAGCCAGGACTTGGACGAGCAGTACTTC	CASSQDLDEQYF
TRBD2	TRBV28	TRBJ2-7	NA	TGTGCCAGCCAGATACCGGGACTAGGTTCCTACGAGCAGTACTTC	CASQIPGLGSYEQYF
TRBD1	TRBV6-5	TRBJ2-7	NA	TGTGCCAGCAGTTATAGGGACAGGGGGAAATACGAGCAGTACTTC	CASSYRDRGKYEQYF
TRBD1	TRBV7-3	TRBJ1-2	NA	TGTGCCAGCAGCCCGACCGGACAGGGAGATGGCTACACCTTC	CASSPTGQGDGYTF
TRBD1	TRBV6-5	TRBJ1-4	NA	TGTGCCAGCAGGGCCGGGACAGATAATGAAAAACTGTTTTTT	CASRAGTDNEKLFF
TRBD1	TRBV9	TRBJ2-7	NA	TGTGCCAGCAGCTCCGGACAGGGGGTGCCCTCCCCCCTCGAGCAGTACTTC	CASSSGQGVPSPLEQYF
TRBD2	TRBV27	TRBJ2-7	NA	TGTGCCAGCAGTTCCCTAGCGGCCGGAGACTACGAGCAGTACTTC	CASSSLAAGDYEQYF
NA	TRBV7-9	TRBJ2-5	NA	TGTGCCAGCAGCTTAGAGCTAGCGTTGACAGAGACCCAGTACTTC	CASSLELALTETQYF
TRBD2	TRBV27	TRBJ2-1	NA	TGTGCCAGCAGTTTAGCGGGAGTTAACTACAATGAGCAGTTCTTC	CASSLAGVNYNEQFF
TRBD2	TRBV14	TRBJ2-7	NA	TGTGCCAGCAGCCGCGACAGTGTTTGGACTAGCGAGCAGTACTTC	CASSRDSVWTSEQYF
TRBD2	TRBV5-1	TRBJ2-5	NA	TGCGCCAGCAGCTTGGTGGGGGAGGGCCGGGAGACCCAGTACTTC	CASSLVGEGRETQYF
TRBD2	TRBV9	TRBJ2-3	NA	TGTGCCAGCAGCTCTGGACTAGGGAGCACAGATACGCAGTATTTT	CASSSGLGSTDTQYF
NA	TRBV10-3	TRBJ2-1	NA	TGTGCCACCGTGGAGGGGGCGCGGAATGAGCAGTTCTTC	CATVEGARNEQFF
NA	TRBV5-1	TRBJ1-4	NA	TGCGCCAGCAGCTCAATGCGGGGGGCGGAGGAAAAACTGTTTTTT	CASSSMRGAEEKLFF
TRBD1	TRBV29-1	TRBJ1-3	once	TGCAGCGTGACAGGGGGGAATGGAAACACCATATATTTT	CSVTGGNGNTIYF
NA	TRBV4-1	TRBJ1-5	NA	TGCGCCAGCAGCCAAGGGGGACATCCCAATCAGCCCCAGCATTTT	CASSQGGHPNQPQHF
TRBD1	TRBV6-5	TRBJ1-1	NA	TGTGCCAGCAGCGTTCAAGGACAGGGGCCTTCTGAAGCTTTCTTT	CASSVQGQGPSEAFF
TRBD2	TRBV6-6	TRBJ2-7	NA	TGTGCCAGCAATCTCGAAGCGGGGCCCGAGCAGTACTTC	CASNLEAGPEQYF
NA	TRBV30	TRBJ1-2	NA	TGTGCCTGGAGTAAAACAGGGTACGGCTACACCTTC	CAWSKTGYGYTF
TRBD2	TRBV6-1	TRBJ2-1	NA	TGTGCCAGCAGACTAGCGGGAGGGTACAATGAGCAGTTCTTC	CASRLAGGYNEQFF
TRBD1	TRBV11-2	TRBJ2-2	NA	TGTGCCAGCAGCGAAGGACAGGCCGGGGAGCTGTTTTTT	CASSEGQAGELFF
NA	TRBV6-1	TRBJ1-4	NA	TGTGCCAGCAGTGAACAGGGGATAGGTGAAAAACTGTTTTTT	CASSEQGIGEKLFF
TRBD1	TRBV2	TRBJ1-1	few	TGTGCCAGCAGTGTACAGGGGGCACGGACTGAAGCTTTCTTT	CASSVQGARTEAFF
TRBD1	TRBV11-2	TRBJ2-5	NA	TGTGCCAGCAGCTTGGGGACAGGGGTCAGGGAGACCCAGTACTTC	CASSLGTGVRETQYF
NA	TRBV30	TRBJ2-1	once	TGTGCCTGGAGTGTGATCGGAGCGGACAATGTTAAGTTCTTC	CAWSVIGADNVKFF
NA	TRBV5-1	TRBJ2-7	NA	TGCGCCAGCAGCTTGGGGTATGGGGCTAATCAAGACTCCGAGCAGTACTTC	CASSLGYGANQDSEQYF
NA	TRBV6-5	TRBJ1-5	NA	TGTGCCAGCAGTAGCACGGGTAATCAGCCCCAGCATTTT	CASSSTGNQPQHF
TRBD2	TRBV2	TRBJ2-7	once	TGTGCCAGCAGTGAAGAGGGACTAACCACCTACGAGCAGTACTTC	CASSEEGLTTYEQYF
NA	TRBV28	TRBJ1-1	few	TGTGCCAGCAGTTTTACCAGGACTAACACTGAAGCTTTCTTT	CASSFTRTNTEAFF
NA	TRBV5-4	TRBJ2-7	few	TGTGCCAGCAGCCCCAGGTTGGGGGCGGACGAGCAGTACTTC	CASSPRLGADEQYF
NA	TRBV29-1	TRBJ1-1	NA	TGCAGCGTCCGGCTGGGGGAACACACTGAAGCTTTCTTT	CSVRLGEHTEAFF
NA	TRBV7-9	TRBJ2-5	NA	TGTGCCAGCGGACGGGAGATGACAGAGACCCAGTACTTC	CASGREMTETQYF